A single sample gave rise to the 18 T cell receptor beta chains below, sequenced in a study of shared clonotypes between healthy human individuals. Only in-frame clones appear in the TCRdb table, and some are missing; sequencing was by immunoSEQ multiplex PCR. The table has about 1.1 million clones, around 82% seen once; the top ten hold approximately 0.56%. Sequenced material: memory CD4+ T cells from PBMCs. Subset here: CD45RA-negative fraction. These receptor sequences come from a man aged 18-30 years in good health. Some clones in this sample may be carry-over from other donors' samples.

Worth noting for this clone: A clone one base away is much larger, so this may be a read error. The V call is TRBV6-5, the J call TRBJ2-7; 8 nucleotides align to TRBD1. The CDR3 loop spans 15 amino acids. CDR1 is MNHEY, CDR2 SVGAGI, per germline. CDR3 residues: CASNYSRQGMNEQYF. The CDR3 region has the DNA TGTGCCAGCAATTACTCAAGACAGGGGATGAACGAGCAGTACTTC.

This CDR3 reads CASNEGLGEQYF. Here the CDR3 DNA reads TGTGCCAGCAATGAGGGTTTGGGCGAGCAGTACTTC. The chain is built from TRBV2 and TRBJ2-7; weak D call: TRBD2 (5 bases). Germline V gene sequence: CDR1 SNHLY, CDR2 FYNNEI. Between the trimmed V and J ends, which lost 7 bases and 6 bases, there was a span of 13 bases. The CDR3 has 12 amino acids.

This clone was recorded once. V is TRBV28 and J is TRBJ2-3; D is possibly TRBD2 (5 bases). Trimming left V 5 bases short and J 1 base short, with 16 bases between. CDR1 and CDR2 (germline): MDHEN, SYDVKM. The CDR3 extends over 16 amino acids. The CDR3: CASSLGLGKGTDTQYF. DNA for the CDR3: TGTGCCAGCAGTCTCGGACTGGGAAAGGGCACAGATACGCAGTATTTT.

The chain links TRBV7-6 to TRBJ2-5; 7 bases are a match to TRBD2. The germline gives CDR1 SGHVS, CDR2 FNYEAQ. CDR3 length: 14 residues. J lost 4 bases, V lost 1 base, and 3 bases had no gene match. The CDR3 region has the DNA TGTGCCAGCAGCTTAGAGGCGGGAGCAGAGACCCAGTACTTC. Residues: CASSLEAGAETQYF. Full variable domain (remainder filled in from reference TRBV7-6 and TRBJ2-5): GAGVSQSPRYKVTKRGQDVALRCDPISGHVSLYWYRQALGQGPEFLTYFNYEAQQDKSGLPNDRFSAERPEGSISTLTIQRTEQRDSAMYRCASSLEAGAETQYFGPGTRLLVL.

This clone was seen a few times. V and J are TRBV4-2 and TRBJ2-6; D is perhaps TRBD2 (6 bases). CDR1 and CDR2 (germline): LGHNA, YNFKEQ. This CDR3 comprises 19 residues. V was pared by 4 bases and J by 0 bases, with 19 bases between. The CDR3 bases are TGTGCCAGCAGCCTGAAATTACTAGCTGCCGACTCTGGGGCCAACGTCCTGACTTTC. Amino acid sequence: CASSLKLLAADSGANVLTF.

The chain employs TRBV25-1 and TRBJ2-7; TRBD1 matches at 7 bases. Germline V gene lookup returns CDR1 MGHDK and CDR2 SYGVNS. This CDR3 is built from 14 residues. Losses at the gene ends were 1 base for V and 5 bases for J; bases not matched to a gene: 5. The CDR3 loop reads CASSELTGLNEQYF. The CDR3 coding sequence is TGTGCCAGCAGTGAATTGACAGGGTTAAACGAGCAGTACTTC.

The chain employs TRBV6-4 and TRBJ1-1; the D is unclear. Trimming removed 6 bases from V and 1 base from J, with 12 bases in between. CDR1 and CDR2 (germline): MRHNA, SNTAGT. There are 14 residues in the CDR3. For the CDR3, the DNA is TGTGCCAGCAGGACGGCGGACGGGAACACTGAAGCTTTCTTT. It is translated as CASRTADGNTEAFF.

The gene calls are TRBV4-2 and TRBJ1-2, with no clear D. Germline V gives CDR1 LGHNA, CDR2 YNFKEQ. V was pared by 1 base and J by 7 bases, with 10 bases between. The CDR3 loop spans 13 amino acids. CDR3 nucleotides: TGTGCCAGCAGCCAAGGTTACCTTGGTGGCTACACCTTC. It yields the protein CASSQGYLGGYTF.

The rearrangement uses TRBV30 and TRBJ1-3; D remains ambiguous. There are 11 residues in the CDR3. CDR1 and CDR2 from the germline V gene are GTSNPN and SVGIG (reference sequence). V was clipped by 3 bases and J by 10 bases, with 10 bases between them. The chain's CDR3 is CAWSPGGTIYF. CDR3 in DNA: TGTGCCTGGAGCCCCGGCGGAACCATATATTTT. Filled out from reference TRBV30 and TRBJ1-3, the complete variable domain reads SQTIHQWPATLVQPVGSPLSLECTVEGTSNPNLYWYRQAAGRGLQLLFYSVGIGQISSEVPQNLSASRPQDRQFILSSKKLLLSDSGFYLCAWSPGGTIYFGEGSWLTVV.

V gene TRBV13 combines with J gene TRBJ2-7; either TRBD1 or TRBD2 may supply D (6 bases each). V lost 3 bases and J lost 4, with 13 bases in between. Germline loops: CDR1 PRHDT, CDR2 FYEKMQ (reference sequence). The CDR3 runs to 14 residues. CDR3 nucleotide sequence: TGTGCCAGCAGCTTCTCCGGGGGCGTGTACGAGCAGTACTTC. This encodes CASSFSGGVYEQYF.

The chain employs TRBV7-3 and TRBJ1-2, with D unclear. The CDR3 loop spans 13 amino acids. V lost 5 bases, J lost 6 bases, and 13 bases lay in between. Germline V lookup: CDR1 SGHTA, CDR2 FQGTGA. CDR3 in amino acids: CASSDLTADGYTF. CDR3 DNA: TGTGCCAGCAGCGACCTAACAGCAGATGGCTACACCTTC.

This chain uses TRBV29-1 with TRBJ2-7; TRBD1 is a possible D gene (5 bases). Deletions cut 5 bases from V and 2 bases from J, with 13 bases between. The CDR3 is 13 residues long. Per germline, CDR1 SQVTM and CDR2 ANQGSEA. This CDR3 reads CSVTDRHTYEQYF. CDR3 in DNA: TGCAGCGTTACCGACAGACATACCTACGAGCAGTACTTC.

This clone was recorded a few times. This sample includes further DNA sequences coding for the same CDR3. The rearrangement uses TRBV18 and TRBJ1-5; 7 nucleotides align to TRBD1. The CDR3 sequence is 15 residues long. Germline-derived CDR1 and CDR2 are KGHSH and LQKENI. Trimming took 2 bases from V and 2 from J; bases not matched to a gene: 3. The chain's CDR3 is CASSPNTGGNQPQHF. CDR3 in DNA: TGTGCCAGCTCACCAAATACAGGGGGCAATCAGCCCCAGCATTTT.

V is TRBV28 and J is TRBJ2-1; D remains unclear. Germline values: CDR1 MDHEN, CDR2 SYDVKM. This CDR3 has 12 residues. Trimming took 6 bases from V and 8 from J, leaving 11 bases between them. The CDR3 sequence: CASRWKSDEQFF. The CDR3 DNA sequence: TGTGCCAGCAGGTGGAAGTCCGATGAGCAGTTCTTC.

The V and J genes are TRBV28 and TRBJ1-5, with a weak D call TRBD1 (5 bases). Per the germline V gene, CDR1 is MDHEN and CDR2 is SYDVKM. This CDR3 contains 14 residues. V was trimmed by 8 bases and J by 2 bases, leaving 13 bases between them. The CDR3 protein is CASHWARGNQPQHF. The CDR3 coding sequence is TGTGCCAGCCACTGGGCCAGGGGCAATCAGCCCCAGCATTTT.

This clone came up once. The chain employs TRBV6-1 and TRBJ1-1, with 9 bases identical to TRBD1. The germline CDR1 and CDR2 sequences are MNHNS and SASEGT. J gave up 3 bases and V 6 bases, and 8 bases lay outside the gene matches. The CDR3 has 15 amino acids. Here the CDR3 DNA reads TGTGCCAGCAGAACAGGGGGCGGTTTGTACACTGAAGCTTTCTTT. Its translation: CASRTGGGLYTEAFF.

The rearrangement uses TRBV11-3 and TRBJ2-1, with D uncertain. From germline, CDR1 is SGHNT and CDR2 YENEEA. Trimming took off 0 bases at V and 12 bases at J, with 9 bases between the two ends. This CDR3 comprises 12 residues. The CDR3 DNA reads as TGTGCCAGCAGCTTAGATGAGACTCGGCAGTTCTTC. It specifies CASSLDETRQFF.

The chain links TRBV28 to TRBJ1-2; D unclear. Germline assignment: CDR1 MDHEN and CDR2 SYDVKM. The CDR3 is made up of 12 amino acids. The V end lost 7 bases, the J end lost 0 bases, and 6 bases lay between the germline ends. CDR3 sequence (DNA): TGTGCCAGCAACACCCCTAACTATGGCTACACCTTC. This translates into CASNTPNYGYTF.